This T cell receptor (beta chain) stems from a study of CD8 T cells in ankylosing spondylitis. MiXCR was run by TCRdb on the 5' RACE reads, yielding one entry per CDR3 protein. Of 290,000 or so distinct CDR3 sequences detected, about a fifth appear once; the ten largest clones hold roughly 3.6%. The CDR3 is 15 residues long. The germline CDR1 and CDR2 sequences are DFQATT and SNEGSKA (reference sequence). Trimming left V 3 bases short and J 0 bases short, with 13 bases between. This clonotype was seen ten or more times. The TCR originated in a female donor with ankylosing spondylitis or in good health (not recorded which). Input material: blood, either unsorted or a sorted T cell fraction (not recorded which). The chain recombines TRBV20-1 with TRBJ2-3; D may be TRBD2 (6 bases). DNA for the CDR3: TGCAGTGCTAGGGCCGGGGGAGTAAGCACAGATACGCAGTATTTT. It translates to CSARAGGVSTDTQYF.